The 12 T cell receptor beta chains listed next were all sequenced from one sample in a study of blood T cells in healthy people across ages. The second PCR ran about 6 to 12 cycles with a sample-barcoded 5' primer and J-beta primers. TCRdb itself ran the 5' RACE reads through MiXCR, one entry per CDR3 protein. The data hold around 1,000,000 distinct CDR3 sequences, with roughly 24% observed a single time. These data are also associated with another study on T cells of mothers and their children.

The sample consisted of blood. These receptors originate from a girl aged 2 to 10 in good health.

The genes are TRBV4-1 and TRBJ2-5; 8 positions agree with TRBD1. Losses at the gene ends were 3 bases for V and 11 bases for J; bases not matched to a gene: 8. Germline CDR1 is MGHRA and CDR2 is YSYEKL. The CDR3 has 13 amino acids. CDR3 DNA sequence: TGCGCCAGCAGCCAGCGTCAGGGGGCAGAGCAGTACTTC. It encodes CASSQRQGAEQYF.

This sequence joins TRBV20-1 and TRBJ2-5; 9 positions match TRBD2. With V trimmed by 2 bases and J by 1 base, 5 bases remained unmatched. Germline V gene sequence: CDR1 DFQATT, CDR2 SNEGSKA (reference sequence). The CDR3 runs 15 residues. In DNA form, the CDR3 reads TGCAGTGCTAGAAGGACTAGCGCTATCCAAGAGACCCAGTACTTC. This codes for CSARRTSAIQETQYF.

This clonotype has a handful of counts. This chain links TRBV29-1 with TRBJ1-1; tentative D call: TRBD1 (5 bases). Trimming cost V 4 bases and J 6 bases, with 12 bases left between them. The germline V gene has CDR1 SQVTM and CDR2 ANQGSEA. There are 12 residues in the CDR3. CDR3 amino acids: CSVGSGESEAFF. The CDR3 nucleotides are TGCAGCGTTGGCTCGGGGGAGTCTGAAGCTTTCTTT.

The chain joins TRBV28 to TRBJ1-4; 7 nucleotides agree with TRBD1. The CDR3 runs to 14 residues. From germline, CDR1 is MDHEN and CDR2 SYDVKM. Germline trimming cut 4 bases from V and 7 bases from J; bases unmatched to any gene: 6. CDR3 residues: CASSSTGASEKLFF. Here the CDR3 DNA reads TGTGCCAGCAGTTCAACAGGGGCTTCTGAAAAACTGTTTTTT.

The CDR3 nucleotides are TGTGCCAGCAGCTACCGGGGGAGAGGGGAGAACACCGGGGAGCTGTTTTTT. Its protein is CASSYRGRGENTGELFF. The chain carries TRBV7-3 and TRBJ2-2; D is perhaps TRBD2 (6 bases). The CDR3 is made up of 17 amino acids. The V end was cut by 4 bases, the J end by 1 base, with 16 bases between. From germline, CDR1 is SGHTA and CDR2 FQGTGA.

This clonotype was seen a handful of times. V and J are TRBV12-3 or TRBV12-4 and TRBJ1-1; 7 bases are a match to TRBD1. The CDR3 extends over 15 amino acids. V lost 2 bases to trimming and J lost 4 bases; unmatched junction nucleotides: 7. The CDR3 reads CASSLRQGGFTEAFF. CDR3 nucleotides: TGTGCCAGCAGTTTACGCCAGGGGGGGTTCACTGAAGCTTTCTTT.

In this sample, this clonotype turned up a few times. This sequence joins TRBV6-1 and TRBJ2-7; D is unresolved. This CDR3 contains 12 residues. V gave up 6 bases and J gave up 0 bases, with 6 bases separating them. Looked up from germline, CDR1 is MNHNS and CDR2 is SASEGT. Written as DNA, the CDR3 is TGTGCCAGCAGAGACACCTCCTACGAGCAGTACTTC. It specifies CASRDTSYEQYF.

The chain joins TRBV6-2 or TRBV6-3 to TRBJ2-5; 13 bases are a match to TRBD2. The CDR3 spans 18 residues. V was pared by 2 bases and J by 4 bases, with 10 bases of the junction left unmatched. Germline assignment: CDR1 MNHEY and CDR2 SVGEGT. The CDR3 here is CASSYPTGLAGAGETQYF. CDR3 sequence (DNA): TGTGCCAGCAGTTACCCCACAGGACTAGCGGGGGCAGGAGAGACCCAGTACTTC.

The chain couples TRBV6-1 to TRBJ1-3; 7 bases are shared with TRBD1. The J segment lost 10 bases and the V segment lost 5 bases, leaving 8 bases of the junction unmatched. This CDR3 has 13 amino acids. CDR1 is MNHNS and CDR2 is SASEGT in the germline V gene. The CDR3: CASSLHRDSTIYF. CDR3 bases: TGTGCCAGCAGTTTACACCGGGACAGTACCATATATTTT.

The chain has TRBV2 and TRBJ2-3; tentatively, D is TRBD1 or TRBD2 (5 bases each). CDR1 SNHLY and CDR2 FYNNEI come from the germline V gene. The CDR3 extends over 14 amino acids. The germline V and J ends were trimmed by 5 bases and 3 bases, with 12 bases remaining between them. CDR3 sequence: CASSFGTQTDTQYF. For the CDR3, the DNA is TGTGCCAGCAGTTTCGGGACCCAAACAGATACGCAGTATTTT.

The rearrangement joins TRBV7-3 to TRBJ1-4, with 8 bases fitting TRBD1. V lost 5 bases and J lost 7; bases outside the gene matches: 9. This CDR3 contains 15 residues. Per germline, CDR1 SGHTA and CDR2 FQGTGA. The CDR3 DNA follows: TGTGCCAGCAGCCCTCAGGGGGCGCAAAGTGAAAAACTGTTTTTT. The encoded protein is CASSPQGAQSEKLFF.

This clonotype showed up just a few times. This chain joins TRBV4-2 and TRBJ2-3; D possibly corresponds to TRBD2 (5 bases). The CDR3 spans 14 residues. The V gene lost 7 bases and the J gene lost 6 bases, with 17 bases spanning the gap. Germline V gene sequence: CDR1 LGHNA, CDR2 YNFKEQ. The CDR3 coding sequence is TGTGCCAGCACCGGCGCCCTAGCCATGGATACGCAGTATTTT. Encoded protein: CASTGALAMDTQYF.